A single sample gave rise to the 23 T cell receptor beta chains below, sequenced in a study of blood T cell repertoires in COVID-19. Assay: immunoSEQ multiplex PCR; the TCRdb copy retains only in-frame clones and omits some. The repertoire has under 350,000 clones, less than 85% of them found once; the top ten carry 4.6%. The sequenced sample consisted of peripheral blood. The receptors shown here come from a man aged 55 to 70 who had recovered from COVID-19.

The V and J genes are TRBV5-1 and TRBJ1-2, with D tentatively TRBD1 (5 bases). The germline CDR1 and CDR2 sequences are SGHRS and YFSETQ. The V end lost 2 bases, the J end lost 6 bases, and 14 bases lay between the germline ends. The CDR3 covers 14 residues. CDR3: CASSFQGIVDGYTF. CDR3 DNA sequence: TGCGCCAGCAGCTTTCAGGGAATCGTTGATGGCTACACCTTC.

The CDR3 DNA reads TGTGCCAGCAGCTTAGGACACGCCGGAAACACCATATATTTT. Translation: CASSLGHAGNTIYF. The chain recombines TRBV7-9 with TRBJ1-3; D is ambiguous. The CDR3 consists of 14 residues. Trimming removed 1 base at V and 4 bases at J, with 8 bases between. Germline V gives CDR1 SEHNR, CDR2 FQNEAQ (reference sequence).

This rearrangement joins TRBV5-4 to TRBJ1-1, with 10 bases matching TRBD1. There are 16 residues in the CDR3. With 4 bases clipped from V and 1 base from J, the junction kept 7 bases outside the gene matches. The V gene's germline CDR1 is SGHNT and CDR2 YYREEE (reference sequence). The CDR3 spells CASSRRTGGGNTEAFF. For the CDR3, the DNA is TGTGCCAGCAGCAGGCGGACAGGGGGAGGGAACACTGAAGCTTTCTTT. Full variable domain (remainder filled in from reference TRBV5-4 and TRBJ1-1): ETGVTQSPTHLIKTRGQQVTLRCSSQSGHNTVSWYQQALGQGPQFIFQYYREEENGRGNFPPRFSGLQFPNYSSELNVNALELDDSALYLCASSRRTGGGNTEAFFGQGTRLTVV.

This sequence joins TRBV14 and TRBJ1-1; D perhaps matches TRBD1 (5 bases). CDR1 and CDR2 (germline): SGHDN, FVKESK. V was trimmed by 0 bases and J by 9 bases, leaving 17 bases between them. The CDR3 has 15 residues. In DNA, the CDR3 is TGTGCCAGCAGCCAAGATGGACTGGGACTTGCAAAAGCTTTCTTT. Encoded protein: CASSQDGLGLAKAFF.

The rearrangement joins TRBV15 to TRBJ1-5, with 7 bases that match TRBD1. The CDR3 runs to 14 residues. J was trimmed by 3 bases and V by 4 bases; bases with no gene match: 3. CDR1 is LNHNV, CDR2 YYDKDF, per germline (reference sequence). For the CDR3, the DNA is TGTGCCACCAGCAAGACAGGGAACAATCAGCCCCAGCATTTT. Translating it yields CATSKTGNNQPQHF.

The chain is built from TRBV19 and TRBJ1-2; D gene uncertain. With 5 bases removed from V and 8 bases from J, the gap between germline ends came to 12 bases. The CDR3 loop spans 12 amino acids. Germline V gene data show CDR1 as LNHDA and CDR2 as SQIVND (reference sequence). CDR3 amino acids: CASSALAGGYTF. CDR3 coding DNA: TGTGCCAGTAGTGCCCTGGCCGGGGGCTACACCTTC.

This rearrangement joins TRBV6-5 to TRBJ1-3; 7 positions match TRBD1. The trim removed 6 bases at V and 4 bases at J, leaving 6 bases unmatched. The length of the CDR3 is 14 residues. CDR1 and CDR2 from the germline V gene are MNHEY and SVGAGI. The CDR3 region is CASRIQGLGNTIYF. The CDR3 DNA sequence: TGTGCCAGCAGAATACAGGGGTTAGGAAACACCATATATTTT.

CDR3 amino acids: CATSPGTSGTYEQYF. The CDR3 bases are TGTGCCACCAGTCCCGGGACTAGCGGTACCTACGAGCAGTACTTC. This sequence joins TRBV24-1 and TRBJ2-7; 11 bases line up with TRBD2. This CDR3 is 15 amino acids long. CDR1 and CDR2 (germline): KGHDR, SFDVKD. The ends lost 6 bases at V and 2 bases at J; junction bases unmatched: 5.

This chain joins TRBV11-1 and TRBJ1-2; 7 bases are a match to TRBD1. The CDR3 consists of 15 residues. Germline V gene sequence: CDR1 SGHAT, CDR2 FQDESV (reference sequence). Losses at the gene ends were 3 bases for V and 4 bases for J; bases not matched to a gene: 8. CDR3 amino acids: CASSFTGTASYGYTF. The CDR3 DNA follows: TGTGCCAGCAGCTTTACCGGGACAGCGAGCTATGGCTACACCTTC.

V is TRBV6-5 and J is TRBJ2-7, with TRBD2 identical over 7 bases. CDR1 MNHEY and CDR2 SVGAGI come from the germline V gene. This CDR3 is built from 13 residues. The J segment lost 10 bases and the V segment lost 6 bases, leaving 12 bases of the junction unmatched. Here the CDR3 reads CASSQTSLGPQYF. Written as DNA, the CDR3 is TGTGCCAGCAGCCAGACTAGCTTGGGGCCTCAGTACTTC.

As concerns this clone: Its ends do not fully match the called genes, so a read error is possible. The chain couples TRBV7-7 to TRBJ2-2; possible D gene TRBD2, 6 bases. The CDR3 length is 16 residues. Per the germline V gene, CDR1 is SSHAT and CDR2 is FNYEAQ (reference sequence). CDR3 residues: CASSLAVGVDTGELFF. The CDR3 coding sequence is TGTGCTAGCAGCTTAGCGGTAGGGGTGGACACCGGGGAGCTGTTTTTT.

The chain recombines TRBV7-2 with TRBJ1-2, with D perhaps matching TRBD1 (6 bases). The CDR3 length is 15 residues. The V end was cut by 1 base, the J end by 4 bases, with 13 bases between. Germline CDR1 SGHTA, CDR2 FQGNSA. For the CDR3, the DNA is TGTGCCAGCAGCTTAGGCACAGGGTTCTCCTATGGCTACACCTTC. This codes for CASSLGTGFSYGYTF.

The table lists this clone with a count of one. The chain couples TRBV11-2 to TRBJ1-5; unclear D gene. The CDR3 is 13 amino acids. Germline CDR1 SGHAT, CDR2 FQNNGV. V was pared by 0 bases and J by 4 bases, with 4 bases between. The CDR3 spells CASSLDRNQPQHF. In DNA form, the CDR3 reads TGTGCCAGCAGCTTAGACCGGAATCAGCCCCAGCATTTT. Combining the CDR3 with reference TRBV11-2 and TRBJ1-5 gives the whole variable domain EAGVAQSPRYKIIEKRQSVAFWCNPISGHATLYWYQQILGQGPKLLIQFQNNGVVDDSQLPKDRFSAERLKGVDSTLKIQPAKLEDSAVYLCASSLDRNQPQHFGDGTRLSIL.

In its sample, this clone was seen a few times. The chain combines TRBV5-8 with TRBJ1-5; D remains unclear. The CDR3 is made up of 16 amino acids. Trimming pared 1 base from V and 5 bases from J, leaving 16 bases between. Per germline, CDR1 SGHTS and CDR2 YDEGEE. The CDR3 protein is CASSLYVGSGDQPQHF. In nucleotides, the CDR3 is TGTGCCAGCAGCTTGTATGTGGGTTCCGGAGATCAGCCCCAGCATTTT.

The V call is TRBV5-6, the J call TRBJ1-2, with 7 bases fitting TRBD1. V lost 3 bases to trimming and J lost 5 bases; unmatched junction nucleotides: 10. Germline values: CDR1 SGHDT, CDR2 YYEEEE. The CDR3 is 15 amino acids. The CDR3 sequence is CASSSITGEFYGYTF. DNA of the CDR3: TGTGCCAGCAGCTCGATAACAGGGGAGTTTTATGGCTACACCTTC.

The V gene is TRBV7-2, the J gene TRBJ2-3; D call uncertain. CDR3 length: 15 amino acids. The germline gives CDR1 SGHTA, CDR2 FQGNSA. V shed 1 base and J shed 6 bases, with 14 bases lying between them. The CDR3 region has the DNA TGTGCCAGCAGCTTAGGGGTTGGGCCACAGGATACGCAGTATTTT. It is translated as CASSLGVGPQDTQYF.

This clone occurred once. This sequence joins TRBV28 and TRBJ2-3; 7 bases align to TRBD2. CDR3 length: 15 amino acids. The germline V gene has CDR1 MDHEN and CDR2 SYDVKM. The V gene end was trimmed by 5 bases and the J gene end by 2 bases; junction bases not matched to a gene: 7. The CDR3 DNA reads TGTGCCAGCAGTACCGAGCGGGGTTACACAGATACGCAGTATTTT. Encoded protein: CASSTERGYTDTQYF.

Notes on this clone: Different DNA sequences within this sample yield the same CDR3. The chain has TRBV29-1 and TRBJ2-7, with 8 bases lining up with TRBD2. V gave up 4 bases and J gave up 0 bases; unmatched junction bases: 5. From germline, CDR1 is SQVTM and CDR2 ANQGSEA. The CDR3 runs to 14 residues. This CDR3 is CSVATGGSSYEQYF. The CDR3 DNA is TGCAGCGTTGCAACGGGGGGGAGCTCCTACGAGCAGTACTTC.

V usage is TRBV5-6 and J usage is TRBJ1-2; 7 nucleotides line up with TRBD1. The CDR3 contains 16 residues. CDR1 SGHDT and CDR2 YYEEEE come from the germline V gene. The V and J ends lost 6 bases and 1 base, in that order; junction bases with no gene match: 12. In DNA form, the CDR3 reads TGTGCCAGCACTCCCGGACAGGCGTCGTTTAACTATGGCTACACCTTC. This translates into CASTPGQASFNYGYTF.

This chain links TRBV28 with TRBJ2-7; 8 nucleotides match TRBD1. Germline CDR1 reads MDHEN; CDR2 reads SYDVKM. The CDR3 sequence is 13 residues long. V lost 7 bases, J lost 0 bases, and 2 bases stayed unmatched. The CDR3 loop reads CASIGQGSYEQYF. The DNA of the CDR3 is TGTGCCAGCATAGGACAGGGCTCCTACGAGCAGTACTTC.

The rearrangement uses TRBV5-4 and TRBJ2-5; no clear D. Germline lookup yields CDR1 SGHNT and CDR2 YYREEE (reference sequence). This CDR3 comprises 14 residues. V was trimmed by 0 bases and J by 0 bases, leaving 6 bases between them. The CDR3 DNA follows: TGTGCCAGCAGCTTGGCGACATACCAAGAGACCCAGTACTTC. Amino acids: CASSLATYQETQYF.

This clone was found once. The chain uses TRBV29-1 and TRBJ1-2; D is ambiguous. V dropped 4 bases and J dropped 3 bases, with 12 bases sitting between them. Germline lookup yields CDR1 SQVTM and CDR2 ANQGSEA. The CDR3 extends over 13 amino acids. CDR3 DNA sequence: TGCAGCGTTGGTGAGGGTCTCGACTATGGCTACACCTTC. This codes for CSVGEGLDYGYTF. Filled out from reference TRBV29-1 and TRBJ1-2, the complete variable domain reads SAVISQKPSRDICQRGTSLTIQCQVDSQVTMMFWYRQQPGQSLTLIATANQGSEATYESGFVIDKFPISRPNLTFSTLTVSNMSPEDSSIYLCSVGEGLDYGYTFGSGTRLTVV.

The chain uses TRBV7-3 and TRBJ2-1, with 7 bases fitting TRBD1. From germline, CDR1 is SGHTA and CDR2 FQGTGA. The ends lost 1 base at V and 3 bases at J; junction bases unmatched: 6. This CDR3 spans 16 amino acids. CDR3 residues: CASSLRQGPRYNEQFF. CDR3 DNA sequence: TGTGCCAGCAGCTTAAGACAGGGCCCCCGCTACAATGAGCAGTTCTTC.